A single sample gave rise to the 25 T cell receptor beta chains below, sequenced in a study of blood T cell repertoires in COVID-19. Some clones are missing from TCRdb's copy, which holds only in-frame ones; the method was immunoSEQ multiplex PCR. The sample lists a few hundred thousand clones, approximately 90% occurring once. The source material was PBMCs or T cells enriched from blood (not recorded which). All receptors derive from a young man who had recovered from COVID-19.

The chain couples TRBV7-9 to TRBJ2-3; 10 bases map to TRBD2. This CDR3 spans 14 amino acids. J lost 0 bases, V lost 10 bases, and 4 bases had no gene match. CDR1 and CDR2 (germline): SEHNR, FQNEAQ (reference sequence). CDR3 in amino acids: CATQTSGSTDTQYF. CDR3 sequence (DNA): TGTGCCACCCAGACTAGCGGGAGCACAGATACGCAGTATTTT.

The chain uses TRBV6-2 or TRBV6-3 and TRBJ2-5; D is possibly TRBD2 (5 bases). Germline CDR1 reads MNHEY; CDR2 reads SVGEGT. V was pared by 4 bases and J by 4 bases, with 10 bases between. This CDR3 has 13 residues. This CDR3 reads CASSLQAGETQYF. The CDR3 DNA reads TGTGCCAGCAGTTTGCAGGCGGGAGAGACCCAGTACTTC.

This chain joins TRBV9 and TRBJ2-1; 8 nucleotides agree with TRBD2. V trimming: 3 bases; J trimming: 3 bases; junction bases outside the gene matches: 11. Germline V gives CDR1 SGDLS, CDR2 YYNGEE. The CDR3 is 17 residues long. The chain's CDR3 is CASSEGGGTRVYNEQFF. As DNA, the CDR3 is TGTGCCAGCAGCGAAGGAGGGGGGACTAGGGTCTACAATGAGCAGTTCTTC.

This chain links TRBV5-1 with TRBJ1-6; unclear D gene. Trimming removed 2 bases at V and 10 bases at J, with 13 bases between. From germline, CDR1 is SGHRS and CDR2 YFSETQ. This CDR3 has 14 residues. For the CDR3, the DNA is TGCGCCAGCAGCTTTCTCCCAGGAGGGTCACCCCTCCACTTT. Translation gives CASSFLPGGSPLHF. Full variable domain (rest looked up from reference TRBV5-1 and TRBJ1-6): KAGVTQTPRYLIKTRGQQVTLSCSPISGHRSVSWYQQTPGQGLQFLFEYFSETQRNKGNFPGRFSGRQFSNSRSEMNVSTLELGDSALYLCASSFLPGGSPLHFGNGTRLTVT.

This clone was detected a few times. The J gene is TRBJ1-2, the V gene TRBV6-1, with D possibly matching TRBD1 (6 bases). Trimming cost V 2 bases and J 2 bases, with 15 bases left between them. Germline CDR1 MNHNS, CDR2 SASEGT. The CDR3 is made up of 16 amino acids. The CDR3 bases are TGTGCCAGCAGTGAATCTCCGGGACACCCCAACTATGGCTACACCTTC. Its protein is CASSESPGHPNYGYTF.

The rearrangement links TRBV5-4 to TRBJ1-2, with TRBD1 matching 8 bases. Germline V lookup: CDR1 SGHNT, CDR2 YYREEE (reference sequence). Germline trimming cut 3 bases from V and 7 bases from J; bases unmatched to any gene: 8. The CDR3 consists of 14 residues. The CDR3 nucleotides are TGTGCCAGCAGCTGGGGGACAGGAGTGGTTGGCTACACCTTC. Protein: CASSWGTGVVGYTF.

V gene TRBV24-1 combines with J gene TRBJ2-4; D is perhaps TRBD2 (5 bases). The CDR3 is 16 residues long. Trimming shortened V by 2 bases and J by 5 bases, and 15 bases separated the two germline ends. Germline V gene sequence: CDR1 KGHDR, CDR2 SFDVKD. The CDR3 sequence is CATSDSPGISENIQYF. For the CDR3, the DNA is TGTGCCACCAGTGATTCCCCCGGGATTAGCGAAAACATTCAGTACTTC.

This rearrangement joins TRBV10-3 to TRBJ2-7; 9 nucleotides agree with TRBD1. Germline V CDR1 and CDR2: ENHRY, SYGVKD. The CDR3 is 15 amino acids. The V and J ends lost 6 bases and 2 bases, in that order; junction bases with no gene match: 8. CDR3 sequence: CAISVDRGKTYEQYF. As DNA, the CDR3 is TGTGCCATCAGCGTGGACAGGGGCAAGACCTACGAGCAGTACTTC.

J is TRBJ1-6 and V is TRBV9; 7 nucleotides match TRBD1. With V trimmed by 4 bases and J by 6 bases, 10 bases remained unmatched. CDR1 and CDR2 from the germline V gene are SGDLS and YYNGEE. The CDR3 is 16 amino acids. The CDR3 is CASSNLRQGTNSPLHF. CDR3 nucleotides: TGTGCCAGCAGCAACCTCCGACAGGGTACTAATTCACCCCTCCACTTT.

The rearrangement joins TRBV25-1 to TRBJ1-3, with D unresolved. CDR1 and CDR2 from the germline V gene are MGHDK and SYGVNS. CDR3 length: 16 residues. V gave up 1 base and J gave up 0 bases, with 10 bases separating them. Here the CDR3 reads CASSEWIRGSGNTIYF. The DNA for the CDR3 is TGTGCCAGCAGTGAATGGATCCGGGGCTCTGGAAACACCATATATTTT. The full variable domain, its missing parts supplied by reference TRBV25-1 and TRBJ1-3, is EADIYQTPRYLVIGTGKKITLECSQTMGHDKMYWYQQDPGMELHLIHYSYGVNSTEKGDLSSESTVSRIRTEHFPLTLESARPSHTSQYLCASSEWIRGSGNTIYFGEGSWLTVV.

The CDR3 DNA follows: TGCGCCAGCAGTGAGCGGGGCGCAGGGGCAGACGGCTACACCTTC. Amino acids: CASSERGAGADGYTF. The genes are TRBV10-1 and TRBJ1-2; D is possibly TRBD1 (6 bases). Germline CDR1 is WNHNN and CDR2 is SYGVQD (reference sequence). The CDR3 length is 15 residues. Trimming pared 2 bases from V and 8 bases from J, leaving 18 bases between.

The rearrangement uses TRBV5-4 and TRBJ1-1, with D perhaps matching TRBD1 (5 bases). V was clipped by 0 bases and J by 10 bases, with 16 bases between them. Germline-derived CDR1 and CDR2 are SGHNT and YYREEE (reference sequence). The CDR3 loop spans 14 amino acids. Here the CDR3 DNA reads TGTGCCAGCAGCTTGGCCGGAGGGACTCCGGGAGCTTTCTTT. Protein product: CASSLAGGTPGAFF. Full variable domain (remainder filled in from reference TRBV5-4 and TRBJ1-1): ETGVTQSPTHLIKTRGQQVTLRCSSQSGHNTVSWYQQALGQGPQFIFQYYREEENGRGNFPPRFSGLQFPNYSSELNVNALELDDSALYLCASSLAGGTPGAFFGQGTRLTVV.

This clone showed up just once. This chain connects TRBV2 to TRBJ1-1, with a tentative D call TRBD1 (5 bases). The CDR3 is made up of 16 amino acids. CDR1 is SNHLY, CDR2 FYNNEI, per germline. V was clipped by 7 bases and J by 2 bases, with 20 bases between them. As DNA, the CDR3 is TGTGCCAGCATCCGAACTGGCGGGGGGGATAACACTGAAGCTTTCTTT. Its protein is CASIRTGGGDNTEAFF.

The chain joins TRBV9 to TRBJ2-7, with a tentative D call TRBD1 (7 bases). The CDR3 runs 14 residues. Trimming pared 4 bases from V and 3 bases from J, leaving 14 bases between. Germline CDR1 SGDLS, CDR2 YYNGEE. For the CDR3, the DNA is TGTGCCAGCAGCCTCGGGCAGGGGGGCTACGAGCAGTACTTC. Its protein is CASSLGQGGYEQYF. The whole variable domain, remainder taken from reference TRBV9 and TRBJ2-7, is DSGVTQTPKHLITATGQRVTLRCSPRSGDLSVYWYQQSLDQGLQFLIQYYNGEERAKGNILERFSAQQFPDLHSELNLSSLELGDSALYFCASSLGQGGYEQYFGPGTRLTVT.

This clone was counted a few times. The CDR3 DNA sequence: TGTGCCAGCAGCAAAGAAGCGGGAGGGGTGGATACGCAGTATTTT. Protein product: CASSKEAGGVDTQYF. V gene TRBV21-1 combines with J gene TRBJ2-3; TRBD2, the table's D call, lacks a check against the DNA. TRBV21-1 counts as a pseudogene. There are 15 residues in the CDR3.

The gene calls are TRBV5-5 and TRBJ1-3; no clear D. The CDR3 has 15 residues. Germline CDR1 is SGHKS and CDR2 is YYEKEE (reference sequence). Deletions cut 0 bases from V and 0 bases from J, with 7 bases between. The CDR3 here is CASSLAPSSGNTIYF. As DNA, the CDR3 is TGTGCCAGCAGCTTGGCCCCCTCCTCTGGAAACACCATATATTTT.

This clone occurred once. For the CDR3, the DNA is TGTGCCAGCGGGCTGTCGATGAACACTGAAGCTTTCTTT. Residues: CASGLSMNTEAFF. The chain uses TRBV12-3 or TRBV12-4 and TRBJ1-1; D is undetermined. Trimming stripped 8 bases from V and 0 bases from J, with 10 bases between. This CDR3 comprises 13 residues.

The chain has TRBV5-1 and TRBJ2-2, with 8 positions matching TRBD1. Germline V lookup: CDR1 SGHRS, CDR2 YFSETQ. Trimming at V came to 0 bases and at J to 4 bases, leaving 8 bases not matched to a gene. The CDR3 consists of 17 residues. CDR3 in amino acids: CASSLGAGGAGTGELFF. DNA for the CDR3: TGCGCCAGCAGCTTGGGGGCAGGGGGCGCTGGCACCGGGGAGCTGTTTTTT.

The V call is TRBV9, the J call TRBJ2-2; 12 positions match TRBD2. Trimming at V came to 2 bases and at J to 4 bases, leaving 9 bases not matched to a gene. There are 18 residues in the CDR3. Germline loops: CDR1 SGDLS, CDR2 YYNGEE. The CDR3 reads CASSVRLAGAPVTGELFF. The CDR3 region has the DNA TGTGCCAGCAGCGTGCGACTAGCGGGGGCCCCGGTCACCGGGGAGCTGTTTTTT.

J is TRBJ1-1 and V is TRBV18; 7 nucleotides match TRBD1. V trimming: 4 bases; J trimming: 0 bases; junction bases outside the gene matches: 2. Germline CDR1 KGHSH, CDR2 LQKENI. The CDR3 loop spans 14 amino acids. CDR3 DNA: TGTGCCAGCTCACGGGACAGACTGAACACTGAAGCTTTCTTT. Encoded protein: CASSRDRLNTEAFF. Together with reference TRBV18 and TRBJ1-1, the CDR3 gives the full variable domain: NAGVMQNPRHLVRRRGQEARLRCSPMKGHSHVYWYRQLPEEGLKFMVYLQKENIIDESGMPKERFSAEFPKEGPSILRIQQVVRGDSAAYFCASSRDRLNTEAFFGQGTRLTVV.

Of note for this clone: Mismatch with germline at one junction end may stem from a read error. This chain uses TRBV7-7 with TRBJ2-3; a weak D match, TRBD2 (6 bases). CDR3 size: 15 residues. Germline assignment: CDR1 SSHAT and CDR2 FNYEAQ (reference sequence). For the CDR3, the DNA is TGTGCTAGCAGCTTAGCGGACACATTCACAGATACGCAGTATTTT. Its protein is CASSLADTFTDTQYF.

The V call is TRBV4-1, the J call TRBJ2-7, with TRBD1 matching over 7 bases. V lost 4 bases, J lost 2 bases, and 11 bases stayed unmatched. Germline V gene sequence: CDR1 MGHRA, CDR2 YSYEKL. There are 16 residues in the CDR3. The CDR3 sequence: CASSPRWGQNTYEQYF. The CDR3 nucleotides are TGCGCCAGCAGCCCTAGATGGGGACAGAATACCTACGAGCAGTACTTC.

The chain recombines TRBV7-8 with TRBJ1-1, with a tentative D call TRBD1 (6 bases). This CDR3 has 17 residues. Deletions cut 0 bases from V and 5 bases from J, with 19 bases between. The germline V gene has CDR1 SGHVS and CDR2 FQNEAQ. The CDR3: CASSLAGAGGWGTEAFF. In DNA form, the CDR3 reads TGTGCCAGCAGCTTAGCGGGGGCGGGGGGTTGGGGAACTGAAGCTTTCTTT.

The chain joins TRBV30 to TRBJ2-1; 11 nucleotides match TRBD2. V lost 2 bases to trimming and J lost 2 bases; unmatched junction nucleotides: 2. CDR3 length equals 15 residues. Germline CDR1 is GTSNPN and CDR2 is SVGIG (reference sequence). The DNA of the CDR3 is TGTGCCTGGAGTCCGACTAGCGGGGCCTACAATGAGCAGTTCTTC. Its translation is CAWSPTSGAYNEQFF.

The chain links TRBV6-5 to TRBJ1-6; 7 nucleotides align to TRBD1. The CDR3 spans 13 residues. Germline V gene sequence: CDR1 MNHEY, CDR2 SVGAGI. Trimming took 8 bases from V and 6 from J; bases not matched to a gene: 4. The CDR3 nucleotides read TGTGCCAGCGGAGGGGGCAGTAATTCACCCCTCCACTTT. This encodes CASGGGSNSPLHF.